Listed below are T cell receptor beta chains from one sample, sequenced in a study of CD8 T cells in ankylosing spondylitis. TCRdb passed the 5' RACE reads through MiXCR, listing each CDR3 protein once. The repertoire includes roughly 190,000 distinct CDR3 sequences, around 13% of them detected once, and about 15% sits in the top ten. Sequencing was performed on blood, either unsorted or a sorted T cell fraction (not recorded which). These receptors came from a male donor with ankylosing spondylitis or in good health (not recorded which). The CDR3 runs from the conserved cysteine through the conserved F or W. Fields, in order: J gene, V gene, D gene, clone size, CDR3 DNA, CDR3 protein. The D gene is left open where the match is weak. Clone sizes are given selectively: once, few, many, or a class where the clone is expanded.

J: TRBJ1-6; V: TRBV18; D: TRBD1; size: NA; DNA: TGTGCCAGCTCACCCCGACAGGGGAAATCACCCCTCCACTTT; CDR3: CASSPRQGKSPLHF
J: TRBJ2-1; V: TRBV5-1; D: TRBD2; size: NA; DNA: TGCGCCAGCAGCTCGGGAAGGACTAGTCGCTTCTTC; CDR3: CASSSGRTSRFF
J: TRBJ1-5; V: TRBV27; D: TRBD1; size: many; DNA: TGTGCCAGCAGTTTTGGGACAGGGCCTAATCAGCCCCAGCATTTT; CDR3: CASSFGTGPNQPQHF
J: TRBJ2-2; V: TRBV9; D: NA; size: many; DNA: TGTGCCAGCAGCGTAGAAGTTCTGAACACCGGGGAGCTGTTTTTT; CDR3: CASSVEVLNTGELFF
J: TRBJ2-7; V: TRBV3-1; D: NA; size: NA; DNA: TGTGCCAGCAGCCCGAACCGATGGGGGAGGTACGAGCAGTACTTC; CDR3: CASSPNRWGRYEQYF
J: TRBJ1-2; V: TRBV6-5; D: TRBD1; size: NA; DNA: TGTGCCAGCAGTTATTCTCGGACAGGGGGCGTTTATGGCTACACCTTC; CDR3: CASSYSRTGGVYGYTF
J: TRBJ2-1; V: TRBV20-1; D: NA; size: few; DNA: TGCAGTGCCTGGGGACATCGCAATGAGCAGTTCTTC; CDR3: CSAWGHRNEQFF
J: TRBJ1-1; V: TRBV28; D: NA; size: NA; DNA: TGTGCCAGCAGTTTAACGGCAGGCGGGGAGAACACTGAAGCTTTCTTT; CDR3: CASSLTAGGENTEAFF
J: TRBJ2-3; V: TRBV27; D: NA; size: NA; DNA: TGTGCCAGTTTCGACACAGATACGCAGTATTTT; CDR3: CASFDTDTQYF
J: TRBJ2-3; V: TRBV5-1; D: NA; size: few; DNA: TGCGCCAGCAGGTTAGGGTATAGCACAGATACGCAGTATTTT; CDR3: CASRLGYSTDTQYF